The T cell receptor (beta chain) under discussion was sequenced for a study of T cell responses to AZD1222 COVID-19 vaccine. Regarding this clone: As yet, its antigen is unknown.

Study-wide results and caveats: Among those given AZD1222, only six were seropositive at baseline.

The method was immunoSEQ multiplex PCR; TCRdb's version includes in-frame clones alone and lacks a portion of them. The sample shows more than 150,000 clones, approximately 89% of them seen only once. V lost 0 bases and J 2 bases, leaving 9 bases between the germline ends. The CDR3 runs to 15 residues. The germline V gene encodes CDR1 SGHRS and CDR2 YFSETQ. The clonotype comes from an adult who received the AZD1222 COVID-19 vaccine. Sequenced here: peripheral blood, sampled 28 days after the second AZD1222 dose. J is TRBJ1-5 and V is TRBV5-1; D remains unclear. The CDR3 protein is CASSLGSSGNQPQHF. Here the CDR3 DNA reads TGCGCCAGCAGCTTGGGAAGCAGTGGCAATCAGCCCCAGCATTTT.